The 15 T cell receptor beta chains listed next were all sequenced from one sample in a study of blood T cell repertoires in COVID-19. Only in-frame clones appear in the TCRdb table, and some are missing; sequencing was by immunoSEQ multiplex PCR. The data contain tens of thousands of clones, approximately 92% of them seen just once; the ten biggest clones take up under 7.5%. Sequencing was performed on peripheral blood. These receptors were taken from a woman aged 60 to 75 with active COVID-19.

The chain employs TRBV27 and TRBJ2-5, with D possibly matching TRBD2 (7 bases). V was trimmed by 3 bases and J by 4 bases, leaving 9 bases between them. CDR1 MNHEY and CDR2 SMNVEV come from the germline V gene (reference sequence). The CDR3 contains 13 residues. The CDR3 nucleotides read TGTGCCAGCAGTTTCGGGGGGCGAGAGACCCAGTACTTC. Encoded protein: CASSFGGRETQYF.

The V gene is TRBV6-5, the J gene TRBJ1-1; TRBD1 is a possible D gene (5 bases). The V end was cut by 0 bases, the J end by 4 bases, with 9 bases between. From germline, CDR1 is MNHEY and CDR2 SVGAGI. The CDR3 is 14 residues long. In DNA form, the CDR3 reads TGTGCCAGCAGTTACTCTTGGAGGGGCACTGAAGCTTTCTTT. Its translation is CASSYSWRGTEAFF.

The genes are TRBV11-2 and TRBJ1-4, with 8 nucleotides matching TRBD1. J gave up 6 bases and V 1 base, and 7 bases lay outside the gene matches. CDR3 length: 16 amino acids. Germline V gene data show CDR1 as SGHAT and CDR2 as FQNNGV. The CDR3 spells CASSLVRTGPYEKLFF. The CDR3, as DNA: TGTGCCAGCAGCTTAGTCCGGACAGGGCCCTATGAAAAACTGTTTTTT.

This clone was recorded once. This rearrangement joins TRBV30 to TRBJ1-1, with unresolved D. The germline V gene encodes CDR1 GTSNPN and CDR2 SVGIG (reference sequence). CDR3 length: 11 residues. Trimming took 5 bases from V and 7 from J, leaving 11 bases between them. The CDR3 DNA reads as TGTGCCTGGTTCTCTGGTAGTGAAGCTTTCTTT. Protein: CAWFSGSEAFF.

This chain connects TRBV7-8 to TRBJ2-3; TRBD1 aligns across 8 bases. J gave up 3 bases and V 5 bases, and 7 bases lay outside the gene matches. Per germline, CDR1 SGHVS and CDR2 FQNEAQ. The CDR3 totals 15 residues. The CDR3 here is CASSRGQGGTDTQYF. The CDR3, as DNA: TGTGCCAGCAGCCGTGGACAGGGTGGTACAGATACGCAGTATTTT.

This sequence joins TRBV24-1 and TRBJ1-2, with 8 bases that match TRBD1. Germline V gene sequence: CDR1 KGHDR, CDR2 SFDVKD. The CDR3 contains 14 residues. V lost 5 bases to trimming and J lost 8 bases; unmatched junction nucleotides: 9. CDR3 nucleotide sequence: TGTGCCACCAGTGCCGAGGACAGGGTGAACGGCTACACCTTC. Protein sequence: CATSAEDRVNGYTF.

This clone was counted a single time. CDR3 sequence: CATREGAKGANVLTF. As DNA, the CDR3 is TGTGCCACCAGGGAGGGGGCTAAGGGGGCCAACGTCCTGACTTTC. The gene calls are TRBV27 and TRBJ2-6; D could derive from TRBD1 or TRBD2 (7 bases each). V lost 10 bases and J lost 4, with 17 bases in between. The CDR3 totals 15 residues. CDR1 and CDR2 (germline): MNHEY, SMNVEV (reference sequence).

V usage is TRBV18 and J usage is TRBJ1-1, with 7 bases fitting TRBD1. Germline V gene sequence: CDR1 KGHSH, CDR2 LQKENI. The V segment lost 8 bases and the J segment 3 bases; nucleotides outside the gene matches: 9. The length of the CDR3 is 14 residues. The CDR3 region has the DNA TGTGCCAGCGCGTTACAGGGGAAAGACACTGAAGCTTTCTTT. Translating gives CASALQGKDTEAFF.

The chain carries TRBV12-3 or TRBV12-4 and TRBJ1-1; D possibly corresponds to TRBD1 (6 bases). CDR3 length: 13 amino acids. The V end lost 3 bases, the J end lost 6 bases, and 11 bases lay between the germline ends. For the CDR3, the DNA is TGTGCCAGCAGTTTGTGGGAGGGGGCTGAAGCTTTCTTT. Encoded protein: CASSLWEGAEAFF.

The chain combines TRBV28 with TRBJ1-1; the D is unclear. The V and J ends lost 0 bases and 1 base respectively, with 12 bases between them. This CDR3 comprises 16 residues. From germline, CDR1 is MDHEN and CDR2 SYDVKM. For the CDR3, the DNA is TGTGCCAGCAGTTTATGGGGAGGGTGGGCGAACACTGAAGCTTTCTTT. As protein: CASSLWGGWANTEAFF.

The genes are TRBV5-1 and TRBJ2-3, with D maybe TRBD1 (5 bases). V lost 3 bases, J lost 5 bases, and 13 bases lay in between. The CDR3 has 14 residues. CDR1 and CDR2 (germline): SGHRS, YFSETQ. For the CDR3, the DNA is TGCGCCAGCAGCTCCTCAGGGTTAGGAGATACGCAGTATTTT. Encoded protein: CASSSSGLGDTQYF.

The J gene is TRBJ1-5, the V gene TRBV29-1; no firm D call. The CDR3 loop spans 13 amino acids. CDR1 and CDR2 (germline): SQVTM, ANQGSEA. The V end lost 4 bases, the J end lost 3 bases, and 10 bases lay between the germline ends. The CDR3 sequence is CSVGEGYNQPQHF. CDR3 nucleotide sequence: TGCAGCGTTGGGGAGGGTTACAATCAGCCCCAGCATTTT.

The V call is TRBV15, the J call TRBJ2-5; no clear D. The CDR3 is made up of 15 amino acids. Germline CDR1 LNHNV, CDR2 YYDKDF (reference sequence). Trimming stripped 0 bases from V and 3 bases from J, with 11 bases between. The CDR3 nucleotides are TGTGCCACCAGCAGAGATCCAGGAAAGAAAGAGACCCAGTACTTC. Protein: CATSRDPGKKETQYF.

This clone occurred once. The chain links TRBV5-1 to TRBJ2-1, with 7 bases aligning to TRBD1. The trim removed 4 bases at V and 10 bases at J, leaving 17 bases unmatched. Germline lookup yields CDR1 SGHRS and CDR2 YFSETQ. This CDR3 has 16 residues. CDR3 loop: CASSASTGTASREQFF. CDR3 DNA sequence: TGCGCCAGCAGCGCTAGTACCGGGACAGCAAGTAGAGAGCAGTTCTTC.

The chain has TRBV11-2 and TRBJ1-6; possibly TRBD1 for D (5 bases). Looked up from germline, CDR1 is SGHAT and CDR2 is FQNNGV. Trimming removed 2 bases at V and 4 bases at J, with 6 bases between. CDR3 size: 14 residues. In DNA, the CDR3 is TGTGCCAGCAGCTTATCAGGGTATAATTCACCCCTCCACTTT. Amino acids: CASSLSGYNSPLHF.